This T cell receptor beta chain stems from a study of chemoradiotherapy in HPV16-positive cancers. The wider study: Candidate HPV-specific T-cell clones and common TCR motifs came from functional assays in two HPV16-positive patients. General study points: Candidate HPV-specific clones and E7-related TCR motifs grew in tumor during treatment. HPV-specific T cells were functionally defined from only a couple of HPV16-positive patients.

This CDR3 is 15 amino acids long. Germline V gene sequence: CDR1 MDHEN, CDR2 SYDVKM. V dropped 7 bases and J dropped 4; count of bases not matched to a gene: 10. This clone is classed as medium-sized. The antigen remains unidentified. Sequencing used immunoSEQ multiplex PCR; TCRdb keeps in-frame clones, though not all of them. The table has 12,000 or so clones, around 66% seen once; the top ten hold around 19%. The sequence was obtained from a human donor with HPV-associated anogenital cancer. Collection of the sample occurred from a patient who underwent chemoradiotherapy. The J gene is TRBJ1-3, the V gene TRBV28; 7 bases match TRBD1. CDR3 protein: CASNPRGDKGNTIYF. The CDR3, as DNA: TGTGCCAGCAATCCCAGGGGGGACAAAGGAAACACCATATATTTT.